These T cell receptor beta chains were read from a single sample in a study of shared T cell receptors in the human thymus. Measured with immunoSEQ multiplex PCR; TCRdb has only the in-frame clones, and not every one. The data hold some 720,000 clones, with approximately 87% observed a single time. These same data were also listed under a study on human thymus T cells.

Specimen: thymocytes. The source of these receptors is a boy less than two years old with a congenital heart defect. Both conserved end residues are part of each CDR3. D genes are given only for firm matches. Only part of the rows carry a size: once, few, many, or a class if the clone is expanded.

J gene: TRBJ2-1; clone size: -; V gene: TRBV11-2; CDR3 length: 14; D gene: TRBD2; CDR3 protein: CASSPKREGNEQFF; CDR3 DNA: TGTGCCAGCAGCCCTAAGCGGGAGGGCAATGAGCAGTTCTTC
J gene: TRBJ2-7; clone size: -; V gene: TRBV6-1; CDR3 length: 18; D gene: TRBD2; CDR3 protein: CASRGGGHVAGGRGEQYF; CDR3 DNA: TGTGCCAGCCGTGGGGGGGGACACGTAGCGGGAGGGCGCGGCGAGCAGTACTTC
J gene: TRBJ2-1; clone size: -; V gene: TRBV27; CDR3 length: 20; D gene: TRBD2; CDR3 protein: CASSPLLGQREKEGLNEQFF; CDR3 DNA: TGTGCCAGCAGCCCTCTTCTGGGTCAGCGGGAGAAAGAGGGCTTGAATGAGCAGTTCTTC
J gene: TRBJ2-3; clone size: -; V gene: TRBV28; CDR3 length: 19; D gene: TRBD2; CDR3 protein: CASSLRLASGRASTDTQYF; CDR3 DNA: TGTGCCAGCAGTTTACGGTTGGCTAGCGGGAGGGCTAGCACAGATACGCAGTATTTT
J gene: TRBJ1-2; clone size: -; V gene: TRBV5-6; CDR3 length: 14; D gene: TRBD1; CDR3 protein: CASSSTDRGHGYTF; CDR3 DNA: TGCGCCAGCAGCTCAACGGACAGGGGCCATGGCTACACCTTC
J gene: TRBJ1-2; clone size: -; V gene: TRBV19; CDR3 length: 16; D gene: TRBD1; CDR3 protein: CASSPPNRTGPHGYTF; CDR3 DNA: TGTGCCAGTAGCCCCCCCAACCGGACAGGTCCCCATGGCTACACCTTC
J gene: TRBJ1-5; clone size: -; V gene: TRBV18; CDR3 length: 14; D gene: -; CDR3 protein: CASWGGEGNQPQHF; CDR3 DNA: TGTGCCAGCTGGGGGGGGGAAGGCAATCAGCCCCAGCATTTT
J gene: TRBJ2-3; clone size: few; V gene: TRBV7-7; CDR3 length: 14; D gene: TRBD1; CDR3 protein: CASSPGTDTDTQYF; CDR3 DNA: TGTGCTAGCAGCCCGGGGACAGACACAGATACGCAGTATTTT
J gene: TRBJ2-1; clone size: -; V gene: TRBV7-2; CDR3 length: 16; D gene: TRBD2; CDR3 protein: CASSPLAGVTYNEQFF; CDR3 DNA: TGTGCCAGCAGCCCCCTAGCGGGAGTAACCTACAATGAGCAGTTCTTC
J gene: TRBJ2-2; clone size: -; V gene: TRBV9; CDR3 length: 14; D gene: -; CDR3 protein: CASSVQGKGGELFF; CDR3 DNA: TGTGCCAGCAGCGTTCAGGGAAAGGGCGGGGAGCTGTTTTTT
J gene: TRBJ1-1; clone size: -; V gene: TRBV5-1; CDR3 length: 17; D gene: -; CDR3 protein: CASSSKIAGSEGTEAFF; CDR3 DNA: TGCGCCAGCAGCTCTAAAATAGCGGGCAGCGAGGGTACTGAAGCTTTCTTT
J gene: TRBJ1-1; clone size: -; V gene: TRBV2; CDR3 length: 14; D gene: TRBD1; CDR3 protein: CASTPETGGTEAFF; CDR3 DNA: TGTGCCAGCACCCCAGAGACAGGGGGAACTGAAGCTTTCTTT
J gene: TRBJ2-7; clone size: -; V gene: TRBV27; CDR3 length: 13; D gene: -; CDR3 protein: CASRDSESYEQYF; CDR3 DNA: TGTGCCAGCAGGGACAGCGAATCCTACGAGCAGTACTTC
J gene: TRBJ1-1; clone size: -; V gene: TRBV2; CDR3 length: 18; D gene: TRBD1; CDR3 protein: CASSERRDRGAEDTEAFF; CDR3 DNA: TGTGCCAGCAGTGAACGGAGGGACAGGGGGGCCGAGGACACTGAAGCTTTCTTT
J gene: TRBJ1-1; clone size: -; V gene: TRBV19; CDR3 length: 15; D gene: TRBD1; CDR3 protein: CASSSRQGARTEAFF; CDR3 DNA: TGTGCCAGTAGTAGTCGACAGGGGGCGAGGACTGAAGCTTTCTTT
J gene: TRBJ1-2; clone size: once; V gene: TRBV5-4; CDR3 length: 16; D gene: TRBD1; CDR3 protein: CASSWPGHRGGYGYTF; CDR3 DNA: TGTGCCAGCAGCTGGCCCGGACACAGGGGGGGCTATGGCTACACCTTC
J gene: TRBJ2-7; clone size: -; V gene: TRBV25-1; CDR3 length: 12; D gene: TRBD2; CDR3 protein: CASSGGGDEQYF; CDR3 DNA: TGTGCCAGCAGTGGCGGGGGGGACGAGCAGTACTTC
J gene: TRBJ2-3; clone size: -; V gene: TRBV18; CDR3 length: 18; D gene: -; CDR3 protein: CASSLSRWEGDHPDTQYF; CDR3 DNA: TGTGCCAGCTCACTGTCAAGGTGGGAGGGGGATCATCCAGATACGCAGTATTTT
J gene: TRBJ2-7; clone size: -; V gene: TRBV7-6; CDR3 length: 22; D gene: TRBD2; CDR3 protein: CASSLAPGTSGSRTILVYEQYF; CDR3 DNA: TGTGCCAGCAGCTTAGCTCCTGGGACTAGCGGGAGCCGGACCATCTTGGTCTACGAGCAGTACTTC
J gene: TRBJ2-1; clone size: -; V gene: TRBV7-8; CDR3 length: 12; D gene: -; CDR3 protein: CASSQDSGEQFF; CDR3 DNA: TGTGCCAGCAGCCAGGACTCGGGTGAGCAGTTCTTC
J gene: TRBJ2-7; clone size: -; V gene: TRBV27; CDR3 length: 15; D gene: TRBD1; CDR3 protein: CASSYGQGSFYEQYF; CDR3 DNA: TGTGCCAGCAGTTACGGACAGGGGAGTTTCTACGAGCAGTACTTC
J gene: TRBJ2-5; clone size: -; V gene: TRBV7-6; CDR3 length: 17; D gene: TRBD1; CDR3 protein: CASSYTVNRGVGETQYF; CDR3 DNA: TGTGCCAGCAGCTACACTGTAAACAGGGGAGTAGGCGAGACCCAGTACTTC
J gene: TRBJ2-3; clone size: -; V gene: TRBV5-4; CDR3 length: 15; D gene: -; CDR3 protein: CASSFGSQRSDTQYF; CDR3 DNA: TGTGCCAGCAGCTTCGGTTCTCAGCGATCAGATACGCAGTATTTT
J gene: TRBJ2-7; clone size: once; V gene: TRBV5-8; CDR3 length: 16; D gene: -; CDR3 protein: CASSPHGRGVTYEQYF; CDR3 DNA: TGTGCCAGCAGCCCCCATGGGAGGGGGGTCACCTACGAGCAGTACTTC
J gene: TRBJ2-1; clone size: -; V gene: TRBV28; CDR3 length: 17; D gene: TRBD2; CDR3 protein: CASSTRTSASSYNEQFF; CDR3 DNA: TGTGCCAGCAGTACCCGGACTAGCGCTAGCTCCTACAATGAGCAGTTCTTC
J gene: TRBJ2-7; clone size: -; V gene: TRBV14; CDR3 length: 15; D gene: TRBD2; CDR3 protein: CASSPRAGGGYEQYF; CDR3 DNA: TGTGCCAGCAGCCCGAGGGCGGGAGGGGGCTACGAGCAGTACTTC
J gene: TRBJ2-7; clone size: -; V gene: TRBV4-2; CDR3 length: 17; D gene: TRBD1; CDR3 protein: CASSQERERQGAYEQYF; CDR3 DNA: TGTGCCAGCAGCCAAGAAAGAGAGAGACAGGGGGCCTACGAGCAGTACTTC
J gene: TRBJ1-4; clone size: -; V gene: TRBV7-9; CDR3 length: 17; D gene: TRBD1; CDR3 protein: CASSLTPGDRTNEKLFF; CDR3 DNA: TGTGCCAGCAGCCTTACGCCGGGGGACAGAACTAATGAAAAACTGTTTTTT
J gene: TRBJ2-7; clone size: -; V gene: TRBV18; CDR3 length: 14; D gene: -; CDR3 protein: CASSPAHGPYEQYF; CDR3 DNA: TGTGCCAGCTCACCAGCCCACGGTCCCTACGAGCAGTACTTC
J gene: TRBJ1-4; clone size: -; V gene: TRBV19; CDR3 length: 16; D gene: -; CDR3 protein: CASSFGTGPGAEKLFF; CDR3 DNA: TGTGCCAGTAGTTTTGGAACAGGGCCCGGGGCTGAAAAACTGTTTTTT
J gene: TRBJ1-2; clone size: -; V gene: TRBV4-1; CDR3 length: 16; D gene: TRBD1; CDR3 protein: CASSQYNRGPNYGYTF; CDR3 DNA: TGCGCCAGCAGCCAATACAACAGGGGACCTAACTATGGCTACACCTTC
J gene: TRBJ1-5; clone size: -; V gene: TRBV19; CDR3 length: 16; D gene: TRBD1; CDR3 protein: CASSNQTGVSNQPQHF; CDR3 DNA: TGTGCCAGTAGTAACCAGACAGGGGTGAGCAATCAGCCCCAGCATTTT
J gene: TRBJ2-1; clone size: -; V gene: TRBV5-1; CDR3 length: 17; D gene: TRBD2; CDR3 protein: CASSFGTSGRAEGEQFF; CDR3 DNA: TGCGCCAGCAGCTTTGGGACTAGCGGGAGGGCCGAGGGTGAGCAGTTCTTC
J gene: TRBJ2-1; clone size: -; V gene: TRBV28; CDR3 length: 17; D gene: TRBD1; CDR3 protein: CASSSSPGQGSYNEQFF; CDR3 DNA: TGTGCCAGCAGTAGCAGCCCGGGACAGGGGTCCTACAATGAGCAGTTCTTC
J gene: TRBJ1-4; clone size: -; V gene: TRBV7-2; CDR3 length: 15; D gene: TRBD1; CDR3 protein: CASSPGTGRDEKLFF; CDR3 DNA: TGTGCCAGCAGCCCAGGGACAGGGAGAGATGAAAAACTGTTTTTT
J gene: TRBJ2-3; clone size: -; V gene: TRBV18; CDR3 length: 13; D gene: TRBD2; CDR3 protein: CASSRGGGDTQYF; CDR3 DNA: TGTGCCAGCTCACGAGGCGGGGGAGATACGCAGTATTTT
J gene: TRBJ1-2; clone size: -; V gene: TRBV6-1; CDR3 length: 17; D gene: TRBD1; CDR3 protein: CASSEALGNRGSDGYTF; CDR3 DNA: TGTGCCAGCAGTGAAGCGCTAGGGAACAGGGGGTCGGATGGCTACACCTTC
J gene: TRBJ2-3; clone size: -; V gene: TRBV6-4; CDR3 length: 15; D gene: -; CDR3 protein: CASRASEGITDTQYF; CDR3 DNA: TGTGCCAGCAGAGCGTCAGAGGGCATCACAGATACGCAGTATTTT
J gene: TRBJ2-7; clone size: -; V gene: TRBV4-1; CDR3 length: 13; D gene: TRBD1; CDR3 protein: CASSHGTGDEQYF; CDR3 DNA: TGCGCCAGCAGCCATGGGACAGGGGACGAGCAGTACTTC
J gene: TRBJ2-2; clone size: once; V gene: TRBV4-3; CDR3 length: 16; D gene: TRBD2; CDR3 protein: CASSQVEAGYTGELFF; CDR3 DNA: TGCGCCAGCAGCCAAGTAGAAGCGGGATACACCGGGGAGCTGTTTTTT
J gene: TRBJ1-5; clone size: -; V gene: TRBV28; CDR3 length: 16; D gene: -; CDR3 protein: CASSPGGRRGNQPQHF; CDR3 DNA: TGTGCCAGCAGCCCCGGGGGGAGAAGGGGCAATCAGCCCCAGCATTTT
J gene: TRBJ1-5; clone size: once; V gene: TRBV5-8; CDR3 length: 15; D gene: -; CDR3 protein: CASSLGQGSNQPQHF; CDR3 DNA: TGTGCCAGCAGCTTGGGGCAGGGGAGCAATCAGCCCCAGCATTTT
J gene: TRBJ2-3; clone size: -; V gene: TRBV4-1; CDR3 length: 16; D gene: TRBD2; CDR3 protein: CASSQLWREGKDTQYF; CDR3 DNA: TGCGCCAGCAGCCAGTTATGGCGGGAGGGAAAAGATACGCAGTATTTT
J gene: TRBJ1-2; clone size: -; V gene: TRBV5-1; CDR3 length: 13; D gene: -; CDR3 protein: CASQTGDNYGYTF; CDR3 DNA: TGCGCCTCCCAAACGGGGGATAACTATGGCTACACCTTC
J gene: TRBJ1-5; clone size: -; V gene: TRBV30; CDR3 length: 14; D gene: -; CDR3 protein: CAWSVTRVGQPQHF; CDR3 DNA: TGTGCCTGGAGTGTAACGAGGGTCGGTCAGCCCCAGCATTTT
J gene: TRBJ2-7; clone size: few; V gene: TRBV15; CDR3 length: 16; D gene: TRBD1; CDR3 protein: CATSSIEGQGVDEQYF; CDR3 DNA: TGTGCCACCAGCAGTATTGAGGGACAGGGGGTTGACGAGCAGTACTTC
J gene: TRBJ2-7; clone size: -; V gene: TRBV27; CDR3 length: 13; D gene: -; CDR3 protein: CASSSPPLTEQYF; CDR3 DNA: TGTGCCAGCAGTTCCCCGCCCCTCACAGAGCAGTACTTC
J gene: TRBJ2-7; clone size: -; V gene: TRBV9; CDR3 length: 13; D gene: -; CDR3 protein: CASSVSVNYEQYF; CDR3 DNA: TGTGCCAGCAGCGTGTCCGTAAACTACGAGCAGTACTTC
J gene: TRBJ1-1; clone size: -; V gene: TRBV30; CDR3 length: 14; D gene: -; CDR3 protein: CAWSVWQMNTEAFF; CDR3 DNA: TGTGCCTGGAGTGTTTGGCAGATGAACACTGAAGCTTTCTTT
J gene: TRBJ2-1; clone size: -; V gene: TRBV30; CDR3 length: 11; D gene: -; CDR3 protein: CACRDYNEQFF; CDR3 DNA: TGTGCCTGCCGGGACTACAATGAGCAGTTCTTC